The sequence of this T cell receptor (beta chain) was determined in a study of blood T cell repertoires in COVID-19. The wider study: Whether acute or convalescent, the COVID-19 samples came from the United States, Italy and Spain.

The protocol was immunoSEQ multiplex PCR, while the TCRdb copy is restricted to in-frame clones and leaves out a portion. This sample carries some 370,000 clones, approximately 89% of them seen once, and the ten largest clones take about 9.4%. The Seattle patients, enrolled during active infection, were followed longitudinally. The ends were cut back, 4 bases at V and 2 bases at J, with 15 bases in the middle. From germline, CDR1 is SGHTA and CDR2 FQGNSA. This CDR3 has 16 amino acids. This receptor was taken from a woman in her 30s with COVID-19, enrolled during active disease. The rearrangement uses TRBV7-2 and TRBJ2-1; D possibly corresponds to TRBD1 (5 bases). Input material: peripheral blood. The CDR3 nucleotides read TGTGCCAGCAGCTCCCGAACAGGTGGAACCTACAATGAGCAGTTCTTC. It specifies CASSSRTGGTYNEQFF. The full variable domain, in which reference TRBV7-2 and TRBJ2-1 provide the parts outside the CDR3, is GAGVSQSPSNKVTEKGKDVELRCDPISGHTALYWYRQSLGQGLEFLIYFQGNSAPDKSGLPSDRFSAERTGGSVSTLTIQRTQQEDSAVYLCASSSRTGGTYNEQFFGPGTRLTVL.